This T cell receptor beta chain was recovered during a study of metastatic and nonmetastatic thyroid tumors. Study-level background: The study looked at repertoires side by side in blood and in tumor or nodule tissue from malignant and benign thyroid patients.

The CDR3 sequence is 14 residues long. Trimming stripped 3 bases from V and 6 bases from J, with 14 bases between. All patients were treatment-naive before thyroid surgery. Study observations and caveats: For both blood and tumor, malignant thyroid tumors reportedly showed significantly higher TCR beta diversity than benign nodules did.

Original processing notes: The distant-metastasis classifier for papillary thyroid cancer was built from CDR3 differences across clinicopathological groups. TCRdb redid the clone calls on the PCR reads using MiXCR. It is TCRdb's table, rather than the study itself, that gives the V and J calls and clone size. The profile shows tens of thousands of clones, roughly 25% of them singletons. This clone has a count of ten or more. What it recognizes is unknown. This clonotype was obtained from a female donor with papillary thyroid cancer or a benign thyroid nodule (not recorded which). Some clones in this sample may be carry-over from other donors' samples. Material for sequencing was blood. The chain recombines TRBV12-3 or TRBV12-4 with TRBJ2-5; tentatively, D is TRBD1 or TRBD2 (6 bases each). CDR3 nucleotide sequence: TGTGCCAGCAGTTTGGCGAGGGGGGCGCAGACCCAGTACTTC. This codes for CASSLARGAQTQYF.